One and the same sample provided the 5 T cell receptor beta chains below, sequenced in a study of cytomegalovirus exposure and HLA in healthy donors. Vbeta (60) and Jbeta (13) primers were used in the PCR. Generated by immunoSEQ multiplex PCR, the TCRdb table keeps only in-frame clones and is missing some. The table has 100,000 to 150,000 clones, over 60% seen once. The material sequenced was PBMCs. The receptors here all came from a man aged 18-30 years in good health and CMV-seronegative.

The CDR3 reads CARSTLGLWNTGELFF. As DNA, the CDR3 is TGTGCCAGAAGCACGCTGGGCCTGTGGAACACCGGGGAGCTGTTTTTT. The rearrangement uses TRBV7-5 and TRBJ2-2; the table's D call, TRBD1, was not checked against the DNA. TRBV7-5 counts as a pseudogene. The CDR3 runs 16 residues.

The rearrangement joins TRBV5-4 to TRBJ1-2, with 8 bases fitting TRBD1. In germline, CDR1 is SGHNT, CDR2 YYREEE (reference sequence). This CDR3 region has 14 residues. Trimming removed 4 bases from V and 2 bases from J; junction bases left unmatched: 4. In DNA form, the CDR3 reads TGTGCCAGCAGCCCAGGACAGGGAAACTATGGCTACACCTTC. It is translated as CASSPGQGNYGYTF. The full variable domain, with the rest looked up from reference TRBV5-4 and TRBJ1-2, is ETGVTQSPTHLIKTRGQQVTLRCSSQSGHNTVSWYQQALGQGPQFIFQYYREEENGRGNFPPRFSGLQFPNYSSELNVNALELDDSALYLCASSPGQGNYGYTFGSGTRLTVV.

This sequence joins TRBV10-3 and TRBJ2-5, with 11 bases aligning to TRBD2. This CDR3 is 15 amino acids long. Trimming took 10 bases from V and 4 from J; bases not matched to a gene: 11. Germline CDR1 is ENHRY and CDR2 is SYGVKD. CDR3 coding DNA: TGTGCCACCTCTGTAGCGGGGGGGGAGGGAGAGACCCAGTACTTC. Translating gives CATSVAGGEGETQYF.

The rearrangement joins TRBV6-5 to TRBJ1-3; tentatively, D is TRBD1 (6 bases). The V end lost 7 bases, the J end lost 4 bases, and 14 bases lay between the germline ends. The CDR3 loop spans 14 amino acids. Per the germline V gene, CDR1 is MNHEY and CDR2 is SVGAGI. The CDR3, as DNA: TGTGCCAGCACCACCATACAGGGAGGAAACACCATATATTTT. Protein sequence: CASTTIQGGNTIYF.

The V gene is TRBV9, the J gene TRBJ2-5; TRBD2 agrees at 8 bases. Germline CDR1 SGDLS, CDR2 YYNGEE. CDR3 length: 14 residues. V gave up 3 bases and J gave up 1 base; unmatched junction bases: 2. The CDR3 nucleotides are TGTGCCAGCAGCGGCGGGGGGATCCAAGAGACCCAGTACTTC. It is translated as CASSGGGIQETQYF.